The next 2 T cell receptor beta chains were all read from a single sample in a study of T cell changes during pregnancy in multiple sclerosis. Some clones are missing from TCRdb's copy, which holds only in-frame ones; the method was immunoSEQ multiplex PCR. The data hold about 35,000 clones, with 90% observed a single time. This specimen was peripheral blood, taken in the third trimester of pregnancy. These receptor sequences come from a female donor in good health, enrolled as a control in a pregnancy study.

This chain joins TRBV6-5 and TRBJ1-3; D gene uncertain. The CDR3 length is 15 residues. Trimming removed 5 bases from V and 0 bases from J, with 11 bases in between. Germline V gene lookup returns CDR1 MNHEY and CDR2 SVGAGI. In nucleotides, the CDR3 is TGTGCCAGCAGTACTTCCTCGCGCTCTGGAAACACCATATATTTT. The encoded protein is CASSTSSRSGNTIYF.

The chain carries TRBV19 and TRBJ2-7; 9 bases are shared with TRBD1. CDR1 and CDR2 (germline): LNHDA, SQIVND (reference sequence). V shed 5 bases and J 3 bases; nucleotides not matched to a gene: 8. The CDR3 consists of 15 residues. In DNA, the CDR3 is TGTGCCAGTAGTCATTTCCCGGGACAGGGCTACGAGCAGTACTTC. Translation: CASSHFPGQGYEQYF.